The clone carrying this T cell receptor beta chain came up a few times. Its antigen is not known. V was clipped by 8 bases and J by 6 bases, with 10 bases between them. The germline V gene has CDR1 MNHEY and CDR2 SVGAGI. The CDR3 spans 11 residues. The sample is drawn from a study of cytomegalovirus exposure and HLA in healthy donors. The donors formed part of the approximately 130-subject validation cohort, distinct from the approximately 670-subject first cohort. Study-level results: For most TCR sequences rarity was the rule, although some public TCRs occurred in many donors. In vitro experiments confirmed that three CMV-associated chains were specific for CMV antigens. TCR clusters originating in the first cohort tended to co-occur in the 100 to 150 validation repertoires, according to a later analysis.

Sequencing was performed with immunoSEQ multiplex PCR; in TCRdb, only in-frame clones are kept and a portion is missing. This sample has 200,000 to 250,000 clones, with roughly 85% found just once. This clonotype was sampled from a woman aged 18-35 years in good health and CMV-seronegative. Sequenced: PBMCs. The J gene is TRBJ1-1, the V gene TRBV6-5, with D perhaps matching TRBD1 (5 bases). The CDR3 bases are TGTGCCAGCGCCCGGGGGTCTGAAGCTTTCTTT. Translated, it gives CASARGSEAFF.